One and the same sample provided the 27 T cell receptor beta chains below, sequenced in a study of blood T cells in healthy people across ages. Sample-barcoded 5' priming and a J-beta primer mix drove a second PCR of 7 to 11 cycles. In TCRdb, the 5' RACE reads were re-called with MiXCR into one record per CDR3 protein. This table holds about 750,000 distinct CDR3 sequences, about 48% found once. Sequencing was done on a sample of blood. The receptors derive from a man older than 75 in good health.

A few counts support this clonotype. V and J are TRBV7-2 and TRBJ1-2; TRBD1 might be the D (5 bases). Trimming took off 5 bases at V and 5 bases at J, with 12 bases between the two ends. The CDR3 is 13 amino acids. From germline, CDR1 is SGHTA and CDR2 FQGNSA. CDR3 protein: CASSLRAGYGYTF. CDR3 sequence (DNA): TGTGCCAGCAGCCTCAGGGCTGGGTATGGCTACACCTTC.

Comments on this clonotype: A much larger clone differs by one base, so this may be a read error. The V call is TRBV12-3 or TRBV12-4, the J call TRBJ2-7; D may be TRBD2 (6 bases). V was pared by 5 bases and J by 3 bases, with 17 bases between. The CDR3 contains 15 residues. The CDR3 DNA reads TGTGCCAGCAGTCGAGCCCCGGGAGTTCGCTACGAGCAGTACTTC. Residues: CASSRAPGVRYEQYF.

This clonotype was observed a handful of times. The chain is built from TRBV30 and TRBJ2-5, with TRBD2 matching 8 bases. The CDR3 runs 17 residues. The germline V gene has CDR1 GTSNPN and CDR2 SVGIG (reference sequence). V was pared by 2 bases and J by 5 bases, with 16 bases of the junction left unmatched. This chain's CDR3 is CAWSSGVAGPRSETQYF. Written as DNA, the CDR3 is TGTGCCTGGAGTTCAGGGGTAGCGGGACCCAGATCGGAGACCCAGTACTTC. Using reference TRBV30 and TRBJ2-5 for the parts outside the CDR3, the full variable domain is SQTIHQWPATLVQPVGSPLSLECTVEGTSNPNLYWYRQAAGRGLQLLFYSVGIGQISSEVPQNLSASRPQDRQFILSSKKLLLSDSGFYLCAWSSGVAGPRSETQYFGPGTRLLVL.

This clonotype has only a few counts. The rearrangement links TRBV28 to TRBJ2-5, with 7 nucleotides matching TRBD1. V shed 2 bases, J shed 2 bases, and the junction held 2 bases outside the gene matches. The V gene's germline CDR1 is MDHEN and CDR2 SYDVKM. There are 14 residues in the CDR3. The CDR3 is CASSLDRVQETQYF. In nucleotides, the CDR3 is TGTGCCAGCAGTTTAGACAGGGTGCAAGAGACCCAGTACTTC. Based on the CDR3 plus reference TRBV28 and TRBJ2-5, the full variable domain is DVKVTQSSRYLVKRTGEKVFLECVQDMDHENMFWYRQDPGLGLRLIYFSYDVKMKEKGDIPEGYSVSREKKERFSLILESASTNQTSMYLCASSLDRVQETQYFGPGTRLLVL.

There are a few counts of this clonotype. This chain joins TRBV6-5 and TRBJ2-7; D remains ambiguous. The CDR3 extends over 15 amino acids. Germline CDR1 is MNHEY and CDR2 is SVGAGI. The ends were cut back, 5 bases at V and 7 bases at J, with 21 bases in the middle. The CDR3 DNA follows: TGTGCCAGCAGTGCCTCGCGGCCCCCTCGGTGGGAGCAGTACTTC. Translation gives CASSASRPPRWEQYF.

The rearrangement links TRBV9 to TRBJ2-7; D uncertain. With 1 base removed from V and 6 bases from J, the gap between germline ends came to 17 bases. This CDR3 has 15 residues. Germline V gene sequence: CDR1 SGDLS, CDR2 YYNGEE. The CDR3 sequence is CASSVNPDPPGEQYF. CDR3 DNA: TGTGCCAGCAGCGTAAACCCGGACCCCCCGGGCGAGCAGTACTTC. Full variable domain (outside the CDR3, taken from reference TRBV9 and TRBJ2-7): DSGVTQTPKHLITATGQRVTLRCSPRSGDLSVYWYQQSLDQGLQFLIQYYNGEERAKGNILERFSAQQFPDLHSELNLSSLELGDSALYFCASSVNPDPPGEQYFGPGTRLTVT.

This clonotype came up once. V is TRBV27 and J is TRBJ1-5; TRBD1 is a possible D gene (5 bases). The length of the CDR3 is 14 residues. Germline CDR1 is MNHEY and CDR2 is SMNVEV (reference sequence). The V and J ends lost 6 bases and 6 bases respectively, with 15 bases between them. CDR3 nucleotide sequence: TGTGCCAGCAGCTTGGAGGGGACCAGTCAGCCCCAGCATTTT. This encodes CASSLEGTSQPQHF.

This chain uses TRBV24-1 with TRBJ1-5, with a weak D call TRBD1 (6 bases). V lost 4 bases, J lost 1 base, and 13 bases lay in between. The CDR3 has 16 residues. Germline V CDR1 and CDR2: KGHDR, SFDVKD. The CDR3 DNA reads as TGTGCCACCAGTGAAGATCAGGGGTTGAGCAATCAGCCCCAGCATTTT. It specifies CATSEDQGLSNQPQHF.

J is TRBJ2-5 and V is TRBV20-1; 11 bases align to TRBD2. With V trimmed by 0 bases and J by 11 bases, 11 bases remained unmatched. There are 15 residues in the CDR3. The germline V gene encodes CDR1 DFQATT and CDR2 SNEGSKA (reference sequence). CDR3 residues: CSARDRVSGRAEQYF. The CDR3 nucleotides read TGCAGTGCTAGAGATCGGGTTAGCGGGAGGGCTGAGCAGTACTTC.

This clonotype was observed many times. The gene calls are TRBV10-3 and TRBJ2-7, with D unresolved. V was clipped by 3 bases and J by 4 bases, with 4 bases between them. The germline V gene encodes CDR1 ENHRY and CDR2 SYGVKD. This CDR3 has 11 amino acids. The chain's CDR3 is CAISDSYEQYF. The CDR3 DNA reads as TGTGCCATCAGTGATTCGTACGAGCAGTACTTC.

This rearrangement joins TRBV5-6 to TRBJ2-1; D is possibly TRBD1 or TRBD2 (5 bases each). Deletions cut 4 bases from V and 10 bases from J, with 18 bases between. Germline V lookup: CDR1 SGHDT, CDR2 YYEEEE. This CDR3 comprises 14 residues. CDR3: CASSPLGPGKEQFF. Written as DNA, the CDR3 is TGTGCCAGCAGCCCCCTGGGGCCGGGGAAGGAGCAGTTCTTC.

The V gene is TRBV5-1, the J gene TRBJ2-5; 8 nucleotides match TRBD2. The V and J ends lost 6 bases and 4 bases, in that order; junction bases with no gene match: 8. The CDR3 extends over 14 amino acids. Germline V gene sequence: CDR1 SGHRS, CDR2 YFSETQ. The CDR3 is CASTRGGQRETQYF. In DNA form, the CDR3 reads TGCGCCAGCACCCGGGGGGGGCAGAGAGAGACCCAGTACTTC. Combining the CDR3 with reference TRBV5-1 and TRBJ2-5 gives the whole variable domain KAGVTQTPRYLIKTRGQQVTLSCSPISGHRSVSWYQQTPGQGLQFLFEYFSETQRNKGNFPGRFSGRQFSNSRSEMNVSTLELGDSALYLCASTRGGQRETQYFGPGTRLLVL.

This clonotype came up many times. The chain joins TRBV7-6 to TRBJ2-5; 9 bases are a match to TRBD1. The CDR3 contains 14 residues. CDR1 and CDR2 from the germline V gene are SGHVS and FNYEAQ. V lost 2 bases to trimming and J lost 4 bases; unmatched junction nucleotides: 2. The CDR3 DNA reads TGTGCCAGCAGCTTATTGACAGGGGGAGAGACCCAGTACTTC. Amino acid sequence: CASSLLTGGETQYF.

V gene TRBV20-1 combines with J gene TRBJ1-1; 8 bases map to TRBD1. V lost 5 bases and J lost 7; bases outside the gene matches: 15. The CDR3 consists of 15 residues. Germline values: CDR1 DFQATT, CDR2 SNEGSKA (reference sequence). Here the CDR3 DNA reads TGCAGTGCTCTACCCGAACAGGGGGTCAGAGGTGAAGCTTTCTTT. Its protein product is CSALPEQGVRGEAFF.

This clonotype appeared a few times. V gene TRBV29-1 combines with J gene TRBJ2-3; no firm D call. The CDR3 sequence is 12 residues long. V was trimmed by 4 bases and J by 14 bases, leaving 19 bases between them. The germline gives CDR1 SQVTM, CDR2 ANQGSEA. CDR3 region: CSVAVGERYAYF. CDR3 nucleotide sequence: TGCAGCGTTGCTGTGGGTGAGAGATACGCGTATTTT.

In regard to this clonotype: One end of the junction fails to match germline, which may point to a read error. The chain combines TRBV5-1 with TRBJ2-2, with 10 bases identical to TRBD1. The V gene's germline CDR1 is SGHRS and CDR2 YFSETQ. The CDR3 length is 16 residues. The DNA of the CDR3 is TGCGCCAGCAGCTTGGGACAGGGGGCGAAGACCGGGGAGCTGTTTTTT. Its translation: CASSLGQGAKTGELFF.

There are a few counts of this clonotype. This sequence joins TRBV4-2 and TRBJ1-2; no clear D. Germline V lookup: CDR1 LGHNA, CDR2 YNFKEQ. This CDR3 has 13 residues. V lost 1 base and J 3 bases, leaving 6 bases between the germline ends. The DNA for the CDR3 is TGTGCCAGCAGCCAAGTCCCAGACTATGGCTACACCTTC. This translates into CASSQVPDYGYTF.

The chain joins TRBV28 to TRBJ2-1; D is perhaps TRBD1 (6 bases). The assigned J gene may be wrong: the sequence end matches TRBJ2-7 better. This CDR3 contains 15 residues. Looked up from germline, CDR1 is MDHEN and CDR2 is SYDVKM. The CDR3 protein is CASSSTEGWDNEQYF. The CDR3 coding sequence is TGTGCCAGCAGTTCCACTGAAGGGTGGGACAATGAGCAGTACTTC.

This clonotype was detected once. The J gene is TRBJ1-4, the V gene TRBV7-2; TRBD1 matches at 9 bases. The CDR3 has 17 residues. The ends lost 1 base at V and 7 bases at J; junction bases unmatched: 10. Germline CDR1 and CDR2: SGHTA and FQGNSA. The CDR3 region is CASSLGGTGITGEKLFF. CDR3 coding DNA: TGTGCCAGCAGCTTAGGAGGGACAGGGATTACGGGTGAAAAACTGTTTTTT.

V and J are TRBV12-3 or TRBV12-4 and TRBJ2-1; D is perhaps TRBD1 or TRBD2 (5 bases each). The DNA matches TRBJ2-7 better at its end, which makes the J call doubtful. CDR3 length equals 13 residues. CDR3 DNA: TGTGCCAGCAGTCTCGGGGCCCGCTACGAGCAGTACTTC. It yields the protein CASSLGARYEQYF.

The CDR3: CAWDRGDNNQPQHF. The CDR3 DNA reads TGTGCCTGGGACCGCGGGGACAATAATCAGCCCCAGCATTTT. This sequence joins TRBV30 and TRBJ1-5; D possibly corresponds to TRBD1 (6 bases). The CDR3 is 14 amino acids. Germline CDR1 is GTSNPN and CDR2 is SVGIG (reference sequence). The germline V and J ends were trimmed by 5 bases and 4 bases, with 15 bases remaining between them.

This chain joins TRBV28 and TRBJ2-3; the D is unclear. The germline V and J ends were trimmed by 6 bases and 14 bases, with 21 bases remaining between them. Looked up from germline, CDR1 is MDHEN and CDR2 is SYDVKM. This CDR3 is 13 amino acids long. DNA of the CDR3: TGTGCCAGCAGCCTAGAGAAGCACAGATACGCGTATTTT. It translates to CASSLEKHRYAYF.

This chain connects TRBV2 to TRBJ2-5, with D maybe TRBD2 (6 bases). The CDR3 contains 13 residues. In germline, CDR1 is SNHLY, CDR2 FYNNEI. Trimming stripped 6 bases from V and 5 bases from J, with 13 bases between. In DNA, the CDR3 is TGTGCCAGCAGGGAGACTAGATTGGAGACCCAGTACTTC. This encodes CASRETRLETQYF. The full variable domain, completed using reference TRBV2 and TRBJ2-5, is EPEVTQTPSHQVTQMGQEVILRCVPISNHLYFYWYRQILGQKVEFLVSFYNNEISEKSEIFDDQFSVERPDGSNFTLKIRSTKLEDSAMYFCASRETRLETQYFGPGTRLLVL.

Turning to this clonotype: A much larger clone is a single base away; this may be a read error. CDR3 nucleotide sequence: TGCAGCGTTGATCTTCAGGGGGGCGGGCAGTACTTC. Amino acids: CSVDLQGGGQYF. The chain carries TRBV29-1 and TRBJ2-4; TRBD1 might be the D (7 bases). The CDR3 has 12 residues. Germline values: CDR1 SQVTM, CDR2 ANQGSEA. Between the trimmed V and J ends, which lost 3 bases and 13 bases, there was a span of 16 bases.

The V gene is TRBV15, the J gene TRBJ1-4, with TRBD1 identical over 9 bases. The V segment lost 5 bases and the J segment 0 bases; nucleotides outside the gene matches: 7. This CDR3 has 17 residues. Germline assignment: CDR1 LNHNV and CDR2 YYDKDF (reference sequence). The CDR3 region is CATSSGQGPPTNEKLFF. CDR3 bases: TGTGCCACCAGCTCCGGACAGGGGCCACCAACTAATGAAAAACTGTTTTTT.

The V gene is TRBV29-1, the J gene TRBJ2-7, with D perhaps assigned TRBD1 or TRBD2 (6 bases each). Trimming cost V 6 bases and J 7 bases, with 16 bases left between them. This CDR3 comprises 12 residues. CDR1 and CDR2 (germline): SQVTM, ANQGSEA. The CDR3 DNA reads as TGCAGCGTGGGGGCCATGGCGGGGGAGCAGTACTTC. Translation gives CSVGAMAGEQYF.

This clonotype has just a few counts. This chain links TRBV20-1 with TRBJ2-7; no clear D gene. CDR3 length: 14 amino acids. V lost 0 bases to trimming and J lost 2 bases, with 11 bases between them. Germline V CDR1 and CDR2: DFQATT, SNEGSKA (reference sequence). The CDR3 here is CSAREGRSAYEQYF. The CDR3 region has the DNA TGCAGTGCTAGAGAGGGTAGATCTGCCTACGAGCAGTACTTC.